Below are 22 T cell receptor beta chains sequenced from a single sample in a study of cytomegalovirus exposure and HLA in healthy donors. PCR involved 60 Vbeta and 13 Jbeta primers. TCRdb's copy holds only in-frame clones and misses some; the assay was immunoSEQ multiplex PCR. The table has 130,000 to 150,000 clones, roughly 79% seen once. The source material was PBMCs. The receptor source for this set is a male donor in good health and CMV-seronegative.

The rearrangement joins TRBV6-6 to TRBJ2-1, with D possibly matching TRBD2 (5 bases). Germline values: CDR1 MNHNY, CDR2 SVGAGI (reference sequence). This CDR3 is built from 16 residues. Deletions cut 0 bases from V and 6 bases from J, with 15 bases between. The CDR3 here is CASSYSLAPSSNEQFF. The CDR3 nucleotides read TGTGCCAGCAGTTACTCGCTAGCACCTAGTTCCAATGAGCAGTTCTTC.

The rearrangement uses TRBV10-3 and TRBJ1-3, with D hard to call. Per germline, CDR1 ENHRY and CDR2 SYGVKD. Trimming shortened V by 7 bases and J by 0 bases, and 13 bases separated the two germline ends. The CDR3 is 15 residues long. The CDR3 bases are TGTGCCATCAATGGAGGGATGAGCTCTGGAAACACCATATATTTT. Protein: CAINGGMSSGNTIYF.

V and J are TRBV5-1 and TRBJ2-3; tentatively, D is TRBD2 (5 bases). Trimming cost V 6 bases and J 3 bases, with 23 bases left between them. CDR1 and CDR2 from the germline V gene are SGHRS and YFSETQ. The CDR3 runs 17 residues. In DNA, the CDR3 is TGCGCCAGCATGACTGGACTGGTGTCTACGTCGACAGATACGCAGTATTTT. This encodes CASMTGLVSTSTDTQYF.

The rearrangement uses TRBV7-2 and TRBJ1-6; D possibly corresponds to TRBD1 (5 bases). The CDR3 loop spans 15 amino acids. The V end lost 1 base, the J end lost 7 bases, and 11 bases lay between the germline ends. Germline V gene data show CDR1 as SGHTA and CDR2 as FQGNSA. This chain's CDR3 is CASSLEGRANSPLHF. In DNA form, the CDR3 reads TGTGCCAGCAGCTTAGAGGGCAGGGCAAATTCACCCCTCCACTTT.

CDR3 in DNA: TGTGCCAGTAGTATTACAGGGGGCTTCACAGATACGCAGTATTTT. It encodes CASSITGGFTDTQYF. This chain links TRBV19 with TRBJ2-3; 9 bases map to TRBD1. The V gene's germline CDR1 is LNHDA and CDR2 SQIVND (reference sequence). The CDR3 consists of 15 residues. After removal of 3 bases from V and 2 bases from J, the junction contained 3 bases not matched to a gene. The full variable domain, completed using reference TRBV19 and TRBJ2-3, is DGGITQSPKYLFRKEGQNVTLSCEQNLNHDAMYWYRQDPGQGLRLIYYSQIVNDFQKGDIAEGYSVSREKKESFPLTVTSAQKNPTAFYLCASSITGGFTDTQYFGPGTRLTVL.

The V gene is TRBV9, the J gene TRBJ1-1, with 7 bases identical to TRBD1. This CDR3 region has 16 residues. V was pared by 6 bases and J by 2 bases, with 13 bases of the junction left unmatched. Germline assignment: CDR1 SGDLS and CDR2 YYNGEE. The CDR3 spells CASTATTTGDNTEAFF. CDR3 DNA: TGTGCCAGCACAGCTACAACAACAGGGGACAACACTGAAGCTTTCTTT.

This rearrangement joins TRBV6-5 to TRBJ1-1, with 7 bases that match TRBD1. V gave up 2 bases and J gave up 4 bases; unmatched junction bases: 7. Germline-derived CDR1 and CDR2 are MNHEY and SVGAGI. The CDR3 sequence is 15 residues long. The CDR3 loop is CASSYGTDATTEAFF. The DNA of the CDR3 is TGTGCCAGCAGTTACGGGACAGATGCGACCACTGAAGCTTTCTTT.

About this clone itself: Mismatch with germline at one junction end may stem from a read error. The chain links TRBV7-9 to TRBJ1-5; no clear D gene. The CDR3 sequence is 12 residues long. Germline assignment: CDR1 SEHNR and CDR2 FQNEAQ (reference sequence). In DNA, the CDR3 is TGTTCCAGCAGCCACCGCAGTCAGCCCCAGCATTTT. Protein: CSSSHRSQPQHF.

The V and J genes are TRBV25-1 and TRBJ1-4; maybe TRBD1 (6 bases). Germline V gene sequence: CDR1 MGHDK, CDR2 SYGVNS. This CDR3 has 15 amino acids. V was cut by 7 bases and J by 10 bases, with 22 bases left in between. The CDR3 nucleotides read TGTGCCAGCAAGGGGGTGGTAGACGCCGATGGAAAACTGTTTTTT. Amino acids: CASKGVVDADGKLFF.

This clone was seen a handful of times. The chain uses TRBV6-6 and TRBJ1-1, with TRBD1 as a possible D gene (5 bases). Germline CDR1 is MNHNY and CDR2 is SVGAGI (reference sequence). Trimming left V 4 bases short and J 5 bases short, with 11 bases between. There are 13 residues in the CDR3. DNA for the CDR3: TGTGCCAGCAGTTCTAGCGGGGGGACTGAAGCTTTCTTT. Translation gives CASSSSGGTEAFF.

This clone has only a few counts. In nucleotides, the CDR3 is TGTGCCAGCAGCTTAGCGGGAGGTTACGAGCAGTACTTC. This encodes CASSLAGGYEQYF. This chain joins TRBV7-9 and TRBJ2-7; a weak D match, TRBD2 (6 bases). The length of the CDR3 is 13 residues. V shed 0 bases and J shed 4 bases, with 7 bases lying between them. Germline loops: CDR1 SEHNR, CDR2 FQNEAQ (reference sequence).

As for this clone: One junction end disagrees with the germline gene, perhaps due to a read error. This chain joins TRBV19 and TRBJ2-1; the match to TRBD2 covers 11 bases. The CDR3 length is 15 residues. In germline, CDR1 is LNHDA, CDR2 SQIVND (reference sequence). For the CDR3, the DNA is TGTCCCAGTACCCAGGGACTAGCGGTCTACAATGAGCAGTTCTTC. It yields the protein CPSTQGLAVYNEQFF.

This chain connects TRBV6-6 to TRBJ1-1; weak D call: TRBD1 (5 bases). There are 13 residues in the CDR3. Germline loops: CDR1 MNHNY, CDR2 SVGAGI (reference sequence). Trimming cost V 8 bases and J 0 bases, with 10 bases left between them. The CDR3 here is CASLGGMNTEAFF. CDR3 DNA: TGTGCCAGCCTTGGGGGGATGAACACTGAAGCTTTCTTT.

This chain joins TRBV5-1 and TRBJ1-5, with D uncertain. The germline CDR1 and CDR2 sequences are SGHRS and YFSETQ. The CDR3 is 13 amino acids. V lost 2 bases, J lost 5 bases, and 8 bases lay in between. The CDR3 DNA follows: TGCGCCAGCAGCTTTAGTGGAGATCAGCCCCAGCATTTT. This gives the protein CASSFSGDQPQHF.

The CDR3 sequence: CASSFHRGGYTGELFF. For the CDR3, the DNA is TGTGCCAGCAGCTTTCATAGAGGGGGCTACACCGGGGAGCTGTTTTTT. The chain employs TRBV5-6 and TRBJ2-2, with 7 nucleotides matching TRBD1. There are 16 residues in the CDR3. Trimming removed 2 bases from V and 3 bases from J; junction bases left unmatched: 7. Germline CDR1 reads SGHDT; CDR2 reads YYEEEE.

The rearrangement joins TRBV19 to TRBJ1-5; D remains unclear. The CDR3 extends over 14 amino acids. Germline values: CDR1 LNHDA, CDR2 SQIVND (reference sequence). Trimming left V 0 bases short and J 6 bases short, with 9 bases between. The CDR3 sequence: CASSIDGRFQPQHF. As DNA, the CDR3 is TGTGCCAGTAGTATAGATGGTCGGTTTCAGCCCCAGCATTTT.

This clone turned up a few times. The rearrangement uses TRBV19 and TRBJ2-1; D is ambiguous. From germline, CDR1 is LNHDA and CDR2 SQIVND (reference sequence). The CDR3 runs to 11 residues. The V gene lost 7 bases and the J gene lost 8 bases, with 9 bases spanning the gap. The CDR3 nucleotides are TGTGCCAGTATGATAGCTGATGAGCAGTTCTTC. Its translation is CASMIADEQFF.

Remarks on this clone: This is likely a read error, given that the CDR3 carries no conserved phenylalanine or tryptophan at its end. The chain recombines TRBV18 with TRBJ2-7; D is perhaps TRBD1 (6 bases). Per germline, CDR1 KGHSH and CDR2 LQKENI. This CDR3 has 15 amino acids. V gave up 0 bases and J gave up 3 bases, with 12 bases separating them. CDR3 sequence: CASSPPNHRDYEQYL. For the CDR3, the DNA is TGTGCCAGCTCACCACCCAATCACAGGGACTACGAGCAGTACCTC.

In its sample, this clone was seen once. V is TRBV30 and J is TRBJ2-5, with D uncertain. This CDR3 spans 11 amino acids. V dropped 1 base and J dropped 5 bases, with 5 bases sitting between them. CDR1 is GTSNPN, CDR2 SVGIG, per germline (reference sequence). The CDR3 nucleotides read TGTGCCTGGAGTGACCGGGAGACCCAGTACTTC. This codes for CAWSDRETQYF.

The V call is TRBV15, the J call TRBJ1-2; 8 bases match TRBD1. The germline CDR1 and CDR2 sequences are LNHNV and YYDKDF (reference sequence). V lost 6 bases to trimming and J lost 8 bases; unmatched junction nucleotides: 14. The CDR3 loop spans 15 amino acids. CDR3 sequence reads: CATSPALDRDGGYTF. Here the CDR3 DNA reads TGTGCCACCAGTCCCGCCTTGGACAGGGACGGGGGCTACACCTTC.

This clone was observed once. The gene calls are TRBV15 and TRBJ2-5, with D maybe TRBD1 (8 bases). The CDR3 sequence is 19 residues long. The V gene lost 3 bases and the J gene lost 2 bases, with 25 bases spanning the gap. From germline, CDR1 is LNHNV and CDR2 YYDKDF (reference sequence). Written as DNA, the CDR3 is TGTGCCACCAGCAGGACAGGGGAGGGGTCCGGGGTGGGTCAAGAGACCCAGTACTTC. It yields the protein CATSRTGEGSGVGQETQYF.

A word on this clone: Within the sample, other DNA sequences also encode this same CDR3. The chain combines TRBV9 with TRBJ2-7; 10 bases are a match to TRBD1. Germline trimming cut 4 bases from V and 1 base from J; bases unmatched to any gene: 14. Looked up from germline, CDR1 is SGDLS and CDR2 is YYNGEE. CDR3 length: 18 residues. The CDR3 region is CASSLEDVGQGDSYEQYF. The CDR3 DNA follows: TGTGCCAGCAGCTTAGAAGATGTAGGACAGGGGGATTCCTACGAGCAGTACTTC.